The 22 T cell receptor beta chains listed next were all sequenced from one sample in a study of regulatory T cells in long-lasting Graves disease. Assembly of TCR beta libraries relied on iRepertoire HTBI primers together with Arm-PCR of CDR3 regions. One entry per CDR3 protein, called by TCRdb with MiXCR from the multiplex PCR reads. The sample yields 550,000 to 600,000 distinct CDR3 sequences, about 16% seen once. Time point noted: newly diagnosed GD, antithyroid drugs for less than 3 months. The TCR library used RNA extracted from PBMCs. This sample was shared with a second study, whose subject was T cells in Graves' hyperthyroidism and ophthalmopathy.

Sample: peripheral blood mononuclear cells (PBMCs), taken at new diagnosis, from a patient treated with antithyroid drugs. Receptor source: a young man with Graves disease.

This clonotype was seen at least ten times. This chain connects TRBV27 to TRBJ2-3; D call uncertain. Trimming left V 5 bases short and J 1 base short, with 13 bases between. The CDR3 length is 15 residues. Germline CDR1 is MNHEY and CDR2 is SMNVEV (reference sequence). CDR3 loop: CASSPGPTGTDTQYF. The DNA for the CDR3 is TGTGCCAGCAGTCCTGGACCCACCGGCACAGATACGCAGTATTTT.

As concerns this clonotype: This clone may be a read error of a much larger clone one base away. The chain uses TRBV29-1 and TRBJ2-7, with TRBD2 as a possible D gene (7 bases). The CDR3 covers 14 residues. CDR1 and CDR2 (germline): SQVTM, ANQGSEA. The CDR3 here is CRVERDKRPYEQYF. In DNA form, the CDR3 reads TGCAGAGTTGAGCGGGACAAGCGGCCCTACGAGCAGTACTTC.

This clonotype was counted between two and nine times. It differs at one base from a far larger clone, so likely a read error. The rearrangement joins TRBV20-1 to TRBJ2-3, with 14 bases matching TRBD2. With the DNA end fitting TRBJ2-1 better, the J assignment may be wrong. The CDR3 has 15 residues. Germline V lookup: CDR1 DFQATT, CDR2 SNEGSKA (reference sequence). The CDR3 DNA sequence: TGCAGTGCTAGCAGCGGGACTAGCGGGGGTCGGGAGCAGTTCTTC. Translated: CSASSGTSGGREQFF.

V gene TRBV6-1 combines with J gene TRBJ2-7; the D gene is possibly TRBD1 (5 bases). V lost 4 bases and J lost 3, with 13 bases in between. Per germline, CDR1 MNHNS and CDR2 SASEGT. The CDR3 contains 14 residues. The CDR3 reads CASSGNAGIYEQYF. The DNA for the CDR3 is TGTGCCAGCAGTGGGAACGCAGGGATCTACGAGCAGTACTTC.

V and J are TRBV7-9 and TRBJ2-7; 9 bases align to TRBD2. V was pared by 4 bases and J by 0 bases, with 10 bases of the junction left unmatched. Germline loops: CDR1 SEHNR, CDR2 FQNEAQ (reference sequence). The CDR3 runs to 17 residues. For the CDR3, the DNA is TGTGCCAGCAGCTCCGGCTTAGCTAGCGGGGACTCCTACGAGCAGTACTTC. It yields the protein CASSSGLASGDSYEQYF.

The chain combines TRBV13 with TRBJ1-2, with a weak D call TRBD1 (5 bases). Germline CDR1 PRHDT, CDR2 FYEKMQ (reference sequence). V gave up 3 bases and J gave up 8 bases, with 10 bases separating them. This CDR3 has 12 amino acids. The CDR3 DNA sequence: TGTGCCAGCAGCTTTCCCGGGGCGGGCTACACCTTC. Translated, it gives CASSFPGAGYTF.

This clonotype was recorded many times. The chain couples TRBV6-5 to TRBJ2-7; 9 bases line up with TRBD1. Per germline, CDR1 MNHEY and CDR2 SVGAGI. This CDR3 is 14 amino acids long. V shed 4 bases and J 3 bases; nucleotides not matched to a gene: 4. Here the CDR3 DNA reads TGTGCCAGCAGTTTTGGGACAGGGATCTACGAGCAGTACTTC. Amino acids: CASSFGTGIYEQYF.

This clonotype was counted only a few times. The chain couples TRBV28 to TRBJ1-4, with D possibly being TRBD1 (6 bases). The CDR3 is 14 residues long. Germline values: CDR1 MDHEN, CDR2 SYDVKM. The ends were cut back, 3 bases at V and 7 bases at J, with 12 bases in the middle. CDR3 residues: CASSLSGDTEKLFF. The CDR3 DNA reads TGTGCCAGCAGTTTGTCAGGGGACACTGAAAAACTGTTTTTT.

The CDR3 bases are TGTGCCAGCAGCTTAACTAGCGGGAGATTTCAAGAGACCCAGTACTTC. It codes for CASSLTSGRFQETQYF. The rearrangement links TRBV11-2 to TRBJ2-5; 11 bases fit TRBD2. The V segment lost 2 bases and the J segment 2 bases; nucleotides outside the gene matches: 4. Germline V CDR1 and CDR2: SGHAT, FQNNGV. The CDR3 is 16 amino acids.

The J gene is TRBJ1-1, the V gene TRBV5-6, with 10 bases matching TRBD1. The germline gives CDR1 SGHDT, CDR2 YYEEEE. This CDR3 contains 16 residues. V was pared by 0 bases and J by 8 bases, with 10 bases of the junction left unmatched. The DNA for the CDR3 is TGTGCCAGCAGCTTGGACGGGTTCAGGGACAGGGGAGAAGCTTTCTTT. Amino acid sequence: CASSLDGFRDRGEAFF.

This clonotype has a count of ten or more. This chain uses TRBV30 with TRBJ2-3, with D tentatively TRBD2 (5 bases). Per the germline V gene, CDR1 is GTSNPN and CDR2 is SVGIG (reference sequence). The CDR3 length is 14 residues. Trimming removed 8 bases from V and 1 base from J, with 16 bases in between. The CDR3 DNA reads as TGTGCCGGCTCTCTAGGAGGTGGCACAGATACGCAGTATTTT. Translation gives CAGSLGGGTDTQYF.

The V call is TRBV6-4, the J call TRBJ2-7; D is possibly TRBD2 (6 bases). Per germline, CDR1 MRHNA and CDR2 SNTAGT. The V and J ends lost 0 bases and 1 base respectively, with 13 bases between them. This CDR3 contains 16 residues. The CDR3 region has the DNA TGTGCCAGCAGTGACTCGGGGGGAAGTGGGTCCTACGAGCAGTACTTC. As protein: CASSDSGGSGSYEQYF.

In its sample, this clonotype was seen many times. The chain uses TRBV18 and TRBJ1-2; D perhaps matches TRBD1 (5 bases). Germline values: CDR1 KGHSH, CDR2 LQKENI. The CDR3 runs 15 residues. The V and J ends lost 3 bases and 2 bases respectively, with 13 bases between them. Here the CDR3 reads CASSPRGDSNYGYTF. In DNA form, the CDR3 reads TGTGCCAGCTCACCCCGAGGAGACAGCAACTATGGCTACACCTTC.

This chain connects TRBV19 to TRBJ1-1, with D unresolved. Trimming took 3 bases from V and 4 from J, leaving 12 bases between them. The length of the CDR3 is 14 residues. Germline V gene data show CDR1 as LNHDA and CDR2 as SQIVND (reference sequence). The DNA of the CDR3 is TGTGCCAGTAGTATCCAGAGGTCGGGCACTGAAGCTTTCTTT. This translates into CASSIQRSGTEAFF. Variable domain in full (rest from reference TRBV19 and TRBJ1-1): DGGITQSPKYLFRKEGQNVTLSCEQNLNHDAMYWYRQDPGQGLRLIYYSQIVNDFQKGDIAEGYSVSREKKESFPLTVTSAQKNPTAFYLCASSIQRSGTEAFFGQGTRLTVV.

Of note for this clonotype: A much larger clone differs by one base, so this may be a read error. The chain is built from TRBV20-1 and TRBJ1-5, with D perhaps matching TRBD1 (5 bases). The CDR3 length is 14 residues. Germline CDR1 reads DFQATT; CDR2 reads SNEGSKA (reference sequence). The CDR3 loop reads CSASSVRGNQPRHF. As DNA, the CDR3 is TGCAGTGCTAGTTCCGTGAGGGGCAATCAGCCCCGGCATTTT.

A few counts support this clonotype. The chain couples TRBV5-1 to TRBJ2-3; D may correspond to TRBD1 or TRBD2 (5 bases each). Between the trimmed V and J ends, which lost 4 bases and 6 bases, there was a span of 21 bases. CDR3 size: 16 residues. The V gene's germline CDR1 is SGHRS and CDR2 YFSETQ. CDR3 in amino acids: CASSRQFRESGDTQYF. CDR3 bases: TGCGCCAGCAGCCGCCAGTTCCGGGAATCAGGGGATACGCAGTATTTT.

This clonotype was detected ten times or more. The chain is built from TRBV27 and TRBJ1-5, with D possibly being TRBD1 (6 bases). The germline V and J ends were trimmed by 1 base and 3 bases, with 16 bases remaining between them. Germline-derived CDR1 and CDR2 are MNHEY and SMNVEV (reference sequence). This CDR3 spans 17 amino acids. This CDR3 reads CASSLWGAGVDNQPQHF. For the CDR3, the DNA is TGTGCCAGCAGTTTATGGGGGGCAGGGGTAGACAATCAGCCCCAGCATTTT.

This clonotype was observed a handful of times. The CDR3 region has the DNA TGTGCCAGCAGTGGGCTCGGATGGGGCAATGAGCAGTTCTTC. Translated: CASSGLGWGNEQFF. The chain combines TRBV2 with TRBJ2-1; unclear D gene. The CDR3 contains 14 residues. The germline gives CDR1 SNHLY, CDR2 FYNNEI. Between the trimmed V and J ends, which lost 4 bases and 6 bases, there was a span of 13 bases.

This clonotype has just a few counts. The chain uses TRBV28 and TRBJ2-5, with 11 bases fitting TRBD1. The junction had 9 bases not matched to a gene; V was cut back by 4 bases and J by 5 bases. CDR1 and CDR2 from the germline V gene are MDHEN and SYDVKM. The CDR3 spans 16 residues. CDR3 nucleotides: TGTGCCAGCAGTTCGGGGCGGACAGGGGGCATGGAGACCCAGTACTTC. As protein: CASSSGRTGGMETQYF.

This clonotype was found once. The chain is built from TRBV7-2 and TRBJ2-7; TRBD2 aligns across 12 bases. V trimming: 6 bases; J trimming: 5 bases; junction bases outside the gene matches: 5. Germline V gene lookup returns CDR1 SGHTA and CDR2 FQGNSA. The CDR3 runs to 14 residues. The CDR3 sequence: CASRTSGSSHEQYF. In nucleotides, the CDR3 is TGTGCCAGCAGGACTAGCGGGAGTAGCCACGAGCAGTACTTC.

In its sample, this clonotype was seen many times. It is likely a read error, because the conserved phenylalanine at the end of the CDR3 is missing. Because the CDR3's place on the DNA is in doubt, the DNA is left out and the CDR3 is given as listed by TCRdb. The rearrangement links TRBV11-2 to TRBJ2-7; the D segment call TRBD2 is taken from the table without a DNA check. The CDR3 is 12 residues long, ends included. The germline V gene has CDR1 SGHAT and CDR2 FQNNGV. CDR3 residues: CASSLDGMAREL.

This clonotype was found a few times. This sequence joins TRBV30 and TRBJ1-2; D may be TRBD1 (5 bases). Germline V gene sequence: CDR1 GTSNPN, CDR2 SVGIG (reference sequence). Trimming removed 4 bases at V and 5 bases at J, with 8 bases between. The CDR3 is made up of 11 amino acids. In DNA, the CDR3 is TGTGCCTGGACCGGGGCATATGGCTACACCTTC. Translated, it gives CAWTGAYGYTF.